Included here is one T cell receptor (beta chain) sequence, with context. No antigen is known for it. These data originate in a study of radiotherapy plus CTLA-4 blockade in lung cancer. Turning to the study itself: Objective response was observed in roughly 20% of patients, and disease control in approximately 30%. Study observations and caveats: Expansion of tumor-derived TCR clones was observed in blood after radiotherapy plus ipilimumab.

Germline lookup yields CDR1 SGHDT and CDR2 YYEEEE. There are 15 residues in the CDR3. J gave up 9 bases and V 2 bases, and 7 bases lay outside the gene matches. TCRdb keeps only in-frame clones here, not all; method: immunoSEQ multiplex PCR. Seen here are over 50,000 clones, more than 60% observed once, and the top ten hold 15% to 20%. Specimen: peripheral blood, collected from a patient treated with radiotherapy plus ipilimumab. The chain uses TRBV5-6 and TRBJ1-6; 8 bases are shared with TRBD1. This clonotype was sampled from a human donor with non-small cell lung cancer who had a complete response to radiotherapy plus ipilimumab. The CDR3 DNA sequence: TGTGCCAGCAGCTTCAGGGGGCCATTTAGTTCACCCCTCCACTTT. Its translation is CASSFRGPFSSPLHF.